This TCR beta chain appears in the sequencing data of a study of chemoradiotherapy in HPV16-positive cancers. Generated by immunoSEQ multiplex PCR, the TCRdb table keeps only in-frame clones and is missing some. Of some 28,000 clones in the sample, about four fifths were seen once. Trimming pared 0 bases from V and 6 bases from J, leaving 17 bases between. This CDR3 is 16 amino acids long. CDR1 is SGHTA and CDR2 is FQGNSA in the germline V gene. Sequenced here: blood, sampled from a patient who underwent chemoradiotherapy. The TCR was taken from a human donor with HPV-associated anogenital cancer. V usage is TRBV7-2 and J usage is TRBJ1-1; D gene ambiguous. CDR3 protein: CASSLAGRVPQPEAFF. The CDR3, as DNA: TGTGCCAGCAGCTTAGCGGGAAGGGTCCCGCAGCCTGAAGCTTTCTTT. Full variable domain (remainder filled in from reference TRBV7-2 and TRBJ1-1): GAGVSQSPSNKVTEKGKDVELRCDPISGHTALYWYRQSLGQGLEFLIYFQGNSAPDKSGLPSDRFSAERTGGSVSTLTIQRTQQEDSAVYLCASSLAGRVPQPEAFFGQGTRLTVV.